This TCR beta chain was observed in a study of shared clonotypes between healthy human individuals (dated by TCRdb to 2018 to 2021). Broadly, across the study: A couple of women and a few men aged 18 to 49 years were included in the cohort. Per donor, leukapheresis produced somewhere between about 0.85 and 10 billion PBMCs. Blood TCR repertoires of five healthy adults were deeply sequenced to estimate repertoire size and the extent of clonotype sharing between individuals. To increase sequencing depth and limit assay-specific biases, TCR repertoire library preparation and sequencing were carried out by different laboratories using diverse techniques. For each donor, three plates each were used for CD4 naive and CD4 memory, two plates were used for CD8 naive, and one plate was used for CD8 memory.

Broader findings and caveats from the paper: Incomplete sequencing was indicated by rarefaction of sorted-subset datasets, despite the large sequencing depth. When four donors were compared, the shared fraction of clonotypes was approximately 5% for naive CD4, about 4% for naive CD8, 2% to 2.5% for memory CD4, and 0.4% for memory CD8. Compared with non-shared clonotypes, the clonotypes found in all four sorted-subset donors had higher generation probabilities. Sampling was restricted to blood, and TCR repertoires in tissues likely differ from the TCR repertoires found in blood. Naive subsets generally had larger estimated clonotype richness than memory subsets did. Based on pairwise subsampling, the degree of clonotype sharing among donors was expected to be affected by sequencing depth. Because the study included a small number of donors, the genetic and exposure-history diversity represented was limited.

Concerning this clone: Its binding antigen is unknown. The record has no base qualities; no much larger clone is one base away.

The germline V gene encodes CDR1 SEHNR and CDR2 FQNEAQ (reference sequence). V lost 4 bases and J lost 1 base; the stretch between them is 12 bases long. The CDR3, cysteine through phenylalanine, is 15 amino acids long. Just the 45-base CDR3 DNA is kept, in frame starting at base 1. Using the deep immunoSEQ assay, TCR CDR3 regions were amplified from genomic DNA by multiplex PCR. For each cell subset, the extracted genomic DNA was distributed evenly across all wells of several immunoSEQ 96-well plates, and each plate served as one replicate. Each replicate PCR for sorted subsets received around 0.2 ug genomic DNA, equal to 28,000 or so T cell genomes. Purified libraries were quantified with a Qubit 3.0 fluorometer, sized on a Bioanalyzer 2100, and re-quantified with the KAPA Library Quantification kit. Every immunoSEQ 96-well plate was sequenced on a dedicated single-read 150-cycle Illumina NextSeq 550 flow cell. Concerning the study's data processing: Because only junctional sequences without quality scores were contained in the immunoSEQ output, filtering matching that applied to full-length reads could not be performed. To assign V/J genes and CDR3, sequences were annotated against IMGT germline references using PyIR, a Python wrapper for IgBLAST v1.9. Reads were removed for weak V/J assignments (E-value above 1e-6), missing CDR3, stop codons, out-of-frame junctions, or ambiguous translated residues. V3J clonotypes were defined by identical inferred V gene, J gene, and CDR3 amino acid sequence. Percentage overlap between repertoires was computed as shared unique clonotypes divided by the size of the smaller repertoire. Three approaches were used to assess repertoire richness: RTK rarefaction, the Chao1 estimator, and Recon v2.1 estimates of unobserved clonotypes. For all TCRbeta clonotypes obtained by the gDNA method from a few donors, generation probabilities were computed with OLGA. The table comes from immuneACCESS by way of TCRdb, which keeps in-frame sequences with V and J called. Part of the clones is missing from these tables; in studies checked, under half for an unresolved V gene and the rest for unknown reasons. V and J calls and clone size come straight from that table; D and trimming were deduced from the DNA. The sample includes some 2 million clones, with about 95% observed a single time. The top ten constitute 0.85% to 1.3% of the sample.

For the CD8 naive samples, CD45RO-negative cells were positively selected for CCR7, yielding a CD45RA+CCR7+ population from which TemRA cells were excluded. Healthy HIV-negative adults with no recently reported acute infections or vaccinations were included as donors. Only Caucasian adults living in Nashville, Tennessee, USA were represented among the donors. Blood was obtained by leukapheresis, after which PBMCs were separated by Ficoll-Histopaque density gradient centrifugation and cryopreserved in liquid nitrogen vapor phase. Analytical flow cytometry was used to check the purity and quantity of every magnetically sorted T cell population. Each sorted fraction had its genomic DNA isolated and then quantified by UV absorbance on a Nanodrop 2000c.

Material: naive CD8+ T cells sorted from blood. What the cell subset or site label conveys for this sample: CD45RA+CCR7+. This TCR came from a man between 18 and 35 years old in good health. The V gene is TRBV7-9 and the J gene is TRBJ2-3; the D gene is unclear. The nucleotides read TGTGCCAGCAGCTCTCCCGCTGACGGCACAGATACGCAGTATTTT. Translation gives CASSSPADGTDTQYF.